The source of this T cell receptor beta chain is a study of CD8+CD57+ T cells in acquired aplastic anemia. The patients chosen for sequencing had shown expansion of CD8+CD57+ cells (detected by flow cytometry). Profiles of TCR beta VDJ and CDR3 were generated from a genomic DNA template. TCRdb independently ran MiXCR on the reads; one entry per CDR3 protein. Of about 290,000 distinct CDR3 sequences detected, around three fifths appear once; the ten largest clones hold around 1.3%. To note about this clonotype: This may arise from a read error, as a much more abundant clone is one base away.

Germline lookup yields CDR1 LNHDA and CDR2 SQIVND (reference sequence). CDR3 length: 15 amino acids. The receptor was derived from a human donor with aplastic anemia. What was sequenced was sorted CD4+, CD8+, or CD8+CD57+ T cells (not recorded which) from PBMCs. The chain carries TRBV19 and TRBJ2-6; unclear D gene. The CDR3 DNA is TGTGCCAGTAGTCCGGACGGCGTCCGGGCCAGCGTCCTGACTTTC. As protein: CASSPDGVRASVLTF.